This T cell receptor beta chain appears in the sequencing data of a study of blood T cells in healthy people across ages. Study results and caveats: Total diversity from one million sequenced T cells was likely underestimated.

Primed by a sample-barcoded 5' primer and a J-beta primer mix, a second PCR proceeded for 7 to 11 cycles. MiXCR was run by TCRdb on the 5' RACE reads, yielding one entry per CDR3 protein. The sample consists of about 780,000 distinct CDR3 sequences, 60% to 80% of them appearing once. As concerns this clonotype: Its antigen is unknown.

The CDR3 runs to 12 residues. Germline assignment: CDR1 MNHEY and CDR2 SVGEGT. The V end was cut by 6 bases, the J end by 4 bases, with 9 bases between. The TCR was taken from a man in his thirties or forties in good health. The sample was blood. The rearrangement uses TRBV6-2 or TRBV6-3 and TRBJ1-1, with a possible D match to TRBD1 (6 bases). The CDR3 DNA sequence: TGTGCCAGCAGGCAGGGGCCCACTGAAGCTTTCTTT. Amino acid sequence: CASRQGPTEAFF.